The clone carrying this T cell receptor beta chain was counted a single time. The table came from immunoSEQ multiplex PCR; TCRdb's copy has only in-frame clones and leaves some out. The repertoire holds 300,000 to 350,000 clones, with around 81% as singletons. V was trimmed by 2 bases and J by 1 base, leaving 14 bases between them. The CDR3 totals 16 residues. The germline CDR1 and CDR2 sequences are MDHEN and SYDVKM. Treatment specified: around 19 received Ad26.COV2.S at low or high dose, single or two shots; several received placebo; per-sample allocation not given. Each sample was drawn 63 days after the first injection (of vaccine or placebo). The data originate from a study of Ad26.COV2.S vaccination and SARS-CoV-2 variants.

The material sequenced was peripheral blood, taken in a trial of Ad26.COV2.S vaccine versus placebo. This sequence was found in a person aged 18-65 years who received the Ad26.COV2.S COVID-19 vaccine or a placebo. The rearrangement uses TRBV28 and TRBJ1-1; D might be TRBD1 (6 bases). CDR3 amino acids: CASSLIGGLKNTEAFF. The CDR3 region has the DNA TGTGCCAGCAGTTTAATTGGGGGGCTCAAGAACACTGAAGCTTTCTTT.